These T cell receptor beta chains were read from a single sample in a study of T cell responses to AZD1222 COVID-19 vaccine. Assay used: immunoSEQ multiplex PCR; TCRdb lists only in-frame clones, some missing. The sample contains around 30,000 clones, 85% to 95% of which appear only once. The sample was peripheral blood, taken on day 0 of AZD1222 vaccination. These TCRs come from an adult in good health. Both conserved end residues are part of each CDR3. Rows may omit the clone size; those that give it use once, few, many or a size class.

clone_size j_call v_call cdr3_aa
- TRBJ2-7 TRBV6-5 CASSYSTGKYEQYF
- TRBJ2-7 TRBV12-3/TRBV12-4 CASSLGLVLKQYF
- TRBJ2-2 TRBV4-3 CASSQVGSGRGELFF
- TRBJ2-7 TRBV4-2 CASSQALLAGGREQYF
- TRBJ1-1 TRBV19 CASSMPPMAEAFF
- TRBJ2-3 TRBV19 CASSLPGWGSSTDTQYF
- TRBJ1-5 TRBV2 CASSVDRVSNQPQHF
- TRBJ2-1 TRBV9 CASSVRTSARDNEQFF
- TRBJ2-2 TRBV6-4 CASSDGGLDTGELFF
- TRBJ2-7 TRBV6-5 CASSPTTGTPYF
- TRBJ2-7 TRBV6-5 CASSYSSYEQYF
once TRBJ1-1 TRBV12-3/TRBV12-4 CASSPWTGEAFF
large TRBJ2-1 TRBV5-8 CASSLEWQDEQFF